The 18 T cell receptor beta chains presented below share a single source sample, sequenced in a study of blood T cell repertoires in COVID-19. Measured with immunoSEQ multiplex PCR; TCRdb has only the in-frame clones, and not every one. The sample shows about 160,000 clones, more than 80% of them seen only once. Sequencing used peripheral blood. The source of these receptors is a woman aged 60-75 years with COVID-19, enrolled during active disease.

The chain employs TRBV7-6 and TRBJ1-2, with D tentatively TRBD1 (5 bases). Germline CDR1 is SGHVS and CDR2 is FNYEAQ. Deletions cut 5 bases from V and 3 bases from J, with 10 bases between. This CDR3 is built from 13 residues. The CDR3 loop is CASSPTGDYGYTF. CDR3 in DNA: TGTGCCAGCAGCCCCACGGGGGACTATGGCTACACCTTC.

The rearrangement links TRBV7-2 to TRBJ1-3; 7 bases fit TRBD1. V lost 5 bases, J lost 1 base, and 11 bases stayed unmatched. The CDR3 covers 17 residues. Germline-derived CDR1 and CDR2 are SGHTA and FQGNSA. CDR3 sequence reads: CASSLDRVVGSGNTIYF. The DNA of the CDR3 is TGTGCCAGCAGCCTAGACAGGGTGGTAGGGTCTGGAAACACCATATATTTT.

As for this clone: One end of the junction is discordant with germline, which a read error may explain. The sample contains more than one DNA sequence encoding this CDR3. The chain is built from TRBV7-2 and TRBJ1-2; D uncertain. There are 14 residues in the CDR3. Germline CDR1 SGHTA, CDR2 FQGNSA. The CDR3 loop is CASSLEGANYGYTF. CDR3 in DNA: TGTGCCAGCAGTTTAGAGGGAGCTAACTATGGCTACACCTTC. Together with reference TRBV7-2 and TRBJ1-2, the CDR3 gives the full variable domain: GAGVSQSPSNKVTEKGKDVELRCDPISGHTALYWYRQSLGQGLEFLIYFQGNSAPDKSGLPSDRFSAERTGGSVSTLTIQRTQQEDSAVYLCASSLEGANYGYTFGSGTRLTVV.

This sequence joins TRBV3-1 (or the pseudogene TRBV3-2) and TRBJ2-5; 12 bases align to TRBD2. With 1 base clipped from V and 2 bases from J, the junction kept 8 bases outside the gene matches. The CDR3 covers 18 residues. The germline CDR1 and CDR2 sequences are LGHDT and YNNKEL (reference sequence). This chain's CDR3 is CASSQGLAGAPGQETQYF. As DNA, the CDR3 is TGTGCCAGCAGCCAAGGACTAGCGGGGGCCCCGGGGCAAGAGACCCAGTACTTC.

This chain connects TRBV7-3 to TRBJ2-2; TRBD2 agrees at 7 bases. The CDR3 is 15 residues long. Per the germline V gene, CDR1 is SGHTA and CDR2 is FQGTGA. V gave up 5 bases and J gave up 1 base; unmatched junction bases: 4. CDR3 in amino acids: CASSNLAGNTGELFF. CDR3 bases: TGTGCCAGCAGCAACTTAGCGGGGAACACCGGGGAGCTGTTTTTT. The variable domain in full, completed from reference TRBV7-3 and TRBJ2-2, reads GAGVSQTPSNKVTEKGKYVELRCDPISGHTALYWYRQSLGQGPEFLIYFQGTGAADDSGLPNDRFFAVRPEGSVSTLKIQRTERGDSAVYLCASSNLAGNTGELFFGEGSRLTVL.

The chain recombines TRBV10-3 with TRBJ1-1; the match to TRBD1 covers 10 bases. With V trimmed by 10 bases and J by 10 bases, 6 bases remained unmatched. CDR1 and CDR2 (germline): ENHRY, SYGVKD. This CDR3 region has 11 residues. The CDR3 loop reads CATGQGGSAFF. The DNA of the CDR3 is TGTGCCACCGGACAGGGGGGTTCAGCTTTCTTT.

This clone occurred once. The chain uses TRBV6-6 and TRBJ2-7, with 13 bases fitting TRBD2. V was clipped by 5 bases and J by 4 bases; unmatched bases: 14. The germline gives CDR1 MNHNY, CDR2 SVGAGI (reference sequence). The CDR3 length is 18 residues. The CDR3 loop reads CASSRSGTSGAPGYEQYF. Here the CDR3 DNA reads TGTGCCAGCAGTCGATCCGGGACTAGCGGGGCCCCTGGGTACGAGCAGTACTTC.

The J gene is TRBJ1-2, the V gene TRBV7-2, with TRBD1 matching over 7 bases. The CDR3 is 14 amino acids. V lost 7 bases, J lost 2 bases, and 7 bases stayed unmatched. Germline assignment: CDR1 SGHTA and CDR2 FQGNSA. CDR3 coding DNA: TGTGCCAGCACCCCGGACAGGATCAACTATGGCTACACCTTC. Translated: CASTPDRINYGYTF.

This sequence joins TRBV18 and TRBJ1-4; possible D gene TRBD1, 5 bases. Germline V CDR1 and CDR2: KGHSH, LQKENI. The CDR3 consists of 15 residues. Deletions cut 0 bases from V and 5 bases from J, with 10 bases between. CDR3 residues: CASSPPQRQNEKLFF. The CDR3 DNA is TGTGCCAGCTCACCACCACAGAGACAGAATGAAAAACTGTTTTTT. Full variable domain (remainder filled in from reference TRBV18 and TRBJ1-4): NAGVMQNPRHLVRRRGQEARLRCSPMKGHSHVYWYRQLPEEGLKFMVYLQKENIIDESGMPKERFSAEFPKEGPSILRIQQVVRGDSAAYFCASSPPQRQNEKLFFGSGTQLSVL.

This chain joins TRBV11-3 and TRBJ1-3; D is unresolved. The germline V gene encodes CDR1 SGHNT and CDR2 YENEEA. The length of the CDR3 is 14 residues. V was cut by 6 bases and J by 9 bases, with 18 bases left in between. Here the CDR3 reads CASRRGRCEGTIYF. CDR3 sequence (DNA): TGTGCCAGCAGGAGAGGGCGTTGTGAGGGCACCATATATTTT.

The CDR3 DNA follows: TGTGCCAGCAGCCAAGATGGTACAGGGCGTGACTACACCTTC. It encodes CASSQDGTGRDYTF. V and J are TRBV3-1 (or the pseudogene TRBV3-2) and TRBJ1-2; D might be TRBD1 (6 bases). This CDR3 has 14 residues. Germline V lookup: CDR1 LGHDT, CDR2 YNNKEL (reference sequence). The germline V and J ends were trimmed by 0 bases and 10 bases, with 15 bases remaining between them.

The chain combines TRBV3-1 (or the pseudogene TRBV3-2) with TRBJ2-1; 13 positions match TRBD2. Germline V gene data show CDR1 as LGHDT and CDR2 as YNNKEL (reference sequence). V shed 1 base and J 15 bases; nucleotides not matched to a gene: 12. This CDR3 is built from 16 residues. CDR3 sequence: CASSQVLAGGFTPGFF. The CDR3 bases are TGTGCCAGCAGCCAAGTACTAGCGGGGGGGTTCACCCCGGGGTTCTTC.

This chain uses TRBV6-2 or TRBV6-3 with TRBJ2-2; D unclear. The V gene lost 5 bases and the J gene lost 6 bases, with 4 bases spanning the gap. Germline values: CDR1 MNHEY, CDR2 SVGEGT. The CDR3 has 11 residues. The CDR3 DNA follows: TGTGCCAGCAGTCCATCCGGGGAGCTGTTTTTT. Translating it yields CASSPSGELFF.

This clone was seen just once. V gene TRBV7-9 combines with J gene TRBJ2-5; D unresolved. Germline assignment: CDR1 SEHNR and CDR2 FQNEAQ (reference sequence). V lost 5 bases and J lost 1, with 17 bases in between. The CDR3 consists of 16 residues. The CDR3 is CASSPSGYSSQETQYF. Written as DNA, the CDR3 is TGTGCCAGCAGCCCAAGTGGATACAGCAGCCAAGAGACCCAGTACTTC.

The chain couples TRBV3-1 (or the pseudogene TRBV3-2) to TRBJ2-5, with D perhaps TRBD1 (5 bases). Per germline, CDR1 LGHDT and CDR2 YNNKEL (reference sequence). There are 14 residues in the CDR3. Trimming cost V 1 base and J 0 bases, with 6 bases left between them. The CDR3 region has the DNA TGTGCCAGCAGCCAAGGGACATACCAAGAGACCCAGTACTTC. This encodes CASSQGTYQETQYF.

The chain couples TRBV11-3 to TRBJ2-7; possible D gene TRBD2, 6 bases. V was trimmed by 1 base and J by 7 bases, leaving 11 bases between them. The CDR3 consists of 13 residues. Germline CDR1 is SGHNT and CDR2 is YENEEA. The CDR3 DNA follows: TGTGCCAGCAGCTTAGGGGGGGTGAGTGAGCAGTACTTC. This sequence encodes CASSLGGVSEQYF.

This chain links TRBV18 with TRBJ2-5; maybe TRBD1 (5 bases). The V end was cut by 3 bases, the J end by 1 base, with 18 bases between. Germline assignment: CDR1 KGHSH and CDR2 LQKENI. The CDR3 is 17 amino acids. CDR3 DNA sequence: TGTGCCAGCTCACCGCAGGACGACAGTCTTATCCAAGAGACCCAGTACTTC. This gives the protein CASSPQDDSLIQETQYF. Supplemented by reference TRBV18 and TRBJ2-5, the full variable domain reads NAGVMQNPRHLVRRRGQEARLRCSPMKGHSHVYWYRQLPEEGLKFMVYLQKENIIDESGMPKERFSAEFPKEGPSILRIQQVVRGDSAAYFCASSPQDDSLIQETQYFGPGTRLLVL.

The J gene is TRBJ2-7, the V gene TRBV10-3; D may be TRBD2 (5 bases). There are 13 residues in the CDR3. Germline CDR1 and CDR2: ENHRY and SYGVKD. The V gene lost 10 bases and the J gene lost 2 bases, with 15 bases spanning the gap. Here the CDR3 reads CATNPTGTYEQYF. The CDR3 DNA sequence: TGTGCCACGAACCCGACGGGGACCTACGAGCAGTACTTC.